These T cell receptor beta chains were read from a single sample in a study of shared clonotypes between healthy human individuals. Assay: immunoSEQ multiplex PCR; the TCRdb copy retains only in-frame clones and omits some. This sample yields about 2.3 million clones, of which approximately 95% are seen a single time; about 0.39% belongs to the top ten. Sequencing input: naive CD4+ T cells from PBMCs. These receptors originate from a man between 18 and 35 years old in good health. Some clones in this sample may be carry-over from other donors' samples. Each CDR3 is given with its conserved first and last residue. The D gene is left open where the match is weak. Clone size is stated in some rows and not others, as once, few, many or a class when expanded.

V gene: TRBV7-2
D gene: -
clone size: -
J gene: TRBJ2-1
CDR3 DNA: TGTGCCAGCAGCTTAGGTCGACCGGGGGATGAGCAGTTCTTC
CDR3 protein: CASSLGRPGDEQFF

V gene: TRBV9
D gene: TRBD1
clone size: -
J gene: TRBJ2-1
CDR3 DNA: TGTGCCAGCAGCGTAACAATGTCGGACAGGGGGTCCTACAATGAGCAGTTCTTC
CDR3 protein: CASSVTMSDRGSYNEQFF

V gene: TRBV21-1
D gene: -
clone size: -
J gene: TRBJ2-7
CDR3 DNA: TGTGCCAGCAGCAAAGCGGGAAAGATTGTTCGGGAGACCTACGAGCAGTACTTC
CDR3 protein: CASSKAGKIVRETYEQYF

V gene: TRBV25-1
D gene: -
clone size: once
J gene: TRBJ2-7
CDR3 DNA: TGTGCCAGCAGTGGTTTGAGTAGCTCCTACGAGCAGTACTTC
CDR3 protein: CASSGLSSSYEQYF

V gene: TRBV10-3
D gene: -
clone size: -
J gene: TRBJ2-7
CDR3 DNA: TGTGCCATCACTGGGTTCGCGGGAACGGGTGCCTACGAGCAGTACTTC
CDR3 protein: CAITGFAGTGAYEQYF

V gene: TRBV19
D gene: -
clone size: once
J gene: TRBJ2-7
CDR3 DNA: TGTGCCAGTAGTATAGTAGGCCGGAGCGACGAGCAGTACTTC
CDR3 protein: CASSIVGRSDEQYF

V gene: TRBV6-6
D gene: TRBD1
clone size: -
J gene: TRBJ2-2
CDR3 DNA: TGTGCCAGCAGTTGGACAGGGGGGAGGGAGCTGTTTTTT
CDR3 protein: CASSWTGGRELFF

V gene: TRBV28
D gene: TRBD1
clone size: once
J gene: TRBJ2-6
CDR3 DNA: TGTGCCAGCAGCTGGACAGGGCCTGGGGCCAACGTCCTGACTTTC
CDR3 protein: CASSWTGPGANVLTF

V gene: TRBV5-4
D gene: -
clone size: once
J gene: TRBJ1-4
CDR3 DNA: TGTGCCAGCAGCTTGGGGGCTACAACTAATGAAAAACTGTTTTTT
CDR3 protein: CASSLGATTNEKLFF

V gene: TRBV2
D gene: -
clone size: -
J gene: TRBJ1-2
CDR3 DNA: TGTGCCAGCATGTTACGGGCCACGGGGGGCTACACCTTC
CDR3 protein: CASMLRATGGYTF

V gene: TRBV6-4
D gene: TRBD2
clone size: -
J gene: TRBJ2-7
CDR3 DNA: TGTGCCACTACCGTGGCGGGAGGCTCCCACGAGCAGTACTTC
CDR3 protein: CATTVAGGSHEQYF

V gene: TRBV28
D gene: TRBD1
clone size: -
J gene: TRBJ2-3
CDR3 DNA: TGTGCCAGCAGCCCGGGAGGGGGACAGGGGGTCCGGGATACGCAGTATTTT
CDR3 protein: CASSPGGGQGVRDTQYF

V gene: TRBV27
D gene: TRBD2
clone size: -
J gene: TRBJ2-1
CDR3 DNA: TGTGCCAGCAGTTTAAGGACTAGCGCCGACAATGAGCAGTTCTTC
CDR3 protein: CASSLRTSADNEQFF

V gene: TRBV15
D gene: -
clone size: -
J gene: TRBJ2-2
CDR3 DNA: TGTGCCACCAGCAGAGCCGGGACAACCGGGGAGCTGTTTTTT
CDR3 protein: CATSRAGTTGELFF

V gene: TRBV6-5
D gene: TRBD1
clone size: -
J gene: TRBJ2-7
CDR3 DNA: TGTGCCAGCAGACGCTCGGGACAGAGACGCGCGCAGTACTTC
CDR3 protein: CASRRSGQRRAQYF

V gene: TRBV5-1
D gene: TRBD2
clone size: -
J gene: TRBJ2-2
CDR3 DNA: TGCGCCAGCAGCTTGACTAGCGGTAGAGCGAACACCGGGGAGCTGTTTTTT
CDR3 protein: CASSLTSGRANTGELFF

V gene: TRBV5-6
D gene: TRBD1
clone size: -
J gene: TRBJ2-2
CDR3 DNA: TGTGCCAGCAGCTTTGGACAGGGAAACACCGGGGAGCTGTTTTTT
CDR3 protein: CASSFGQGNTGELFF

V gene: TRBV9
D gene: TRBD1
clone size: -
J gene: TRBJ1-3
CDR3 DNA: TGTGCCAGCAGCACCCAGACAGGGGCCGGAAACACCATATATTTT
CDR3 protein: CASSTQTGAGNTIYF